These 10 T cell receptor beta chains came from one sample sequenced in a study of regulatory T cells in long-lasting Graves disease. Construction of the TCR beta libraries employed iRepertoire HTBI primers in conjunction with Arm-PCR of CDR3 regions. TCRdb ran MiXCR on the multiplex PCR reads and lists one entry per CDR3 protein. The sample holds around 330,000 distinct CDR3 sequences, 18% seen once. Described time point: newly diagnosed GD, antithyroid drugs for less than 3 months. Construction of the TCR library relied on RNA isolated from PBMCs. The starting material was peripheral blood mononuclear cells (PBMCs), obtained at new diagnosis, from a patient treated with antithyroid drugs. These receptors all stem from a female donor with Graves disease.

This clonotype showed up many times. The rearrangement uses TRBV12-3 or TRBV12-4 and TRBJ1-2; D perhaps matches TRBD1 (5 bases). With 2 bases removed from V and 6 bases from J, the gap between germline ends came to 13 bases. The CDR3 totals 14 residues. The chain's CDR3 is CASSLMARGDGYTF. The CDR3 DNA reads TGTGCCAGCAGTTTAATGGCCAGAGGGGATGGCTACACCTTC.

This clonotype was observed at least ten times. The V and J genes are TRBV28 and TRBJ2-7; tentatively, D is TRBD1 (7 bases). The CDR3 extends over 14 amino acids. Trimming left V 6 bases short and J 1 base short, with 13 bases between. Germline CDR1 and CDR2: MDHEN and SYDVKM. This chain's CDR3 is CASSPRGASYEQYF. In DNA form, the CDR3 reads TGTGCCAGCAGCCCCAGGGGGGCGTCCTACGAGCAGTACTTC.

This sequence joins TRBV28 and TRBJ1-6, with TRBD1 matching over 12 bases. The V and J ends lost 7 bases and 10 bases, in that order; junction bases with no gene match: 8. The CDR3 sequence is 15 residues long. The germline V gene has CDR1 MDHEN and CDR2 SYDVKM. CDR3 amino acids: CASTGDRGRRSPLHF. The CDR3 DNA is TGTGCCAGCACTGGGGACAGGGGGCGCAGGTCACCCCTCCACTTT. Looking up the rest from reference TRBV28 and TRBJ1-6 gives the full variable domain: DVKVTQSSRYLVKRTGEKVFLECVQDMDHENMFWYRQDPGLGLRLIYFSYDVKMKEKGDIPEGYSVSREKKERFSLILESASTNQTSMYLCASTGDRGRRSPLHFGNGTRLTVT.

This clonotype was recorded at least ten times. The CDR3 nucleotides read TGTGCCAGCAGTTTTAGCGGGAGGGCCCACGTCGAGCAGTACTTC. It encodes CASSFSGRAHVEQYF. The chain is built from TRBV12-3 or TRBV12-4 and TRBJ2-7, with TRBD2 identical over 11 bases. With V trimmed by 3 bases and J by 6 bases, 7 bases remained unmatched. This CDR3 region has 15 residues.

This clonotype has ten or more counts. The chain combines TRBV6-1 with TRBJ2-5; 14 bases align to TRBD2. The ends lost 3 bases at V and 11 bases at J; junction bases unmatched: 11. Per the germline V gene, CDR1 is MNHNS and CDR2 is SASEGT. The CDR3 runs to 16 residues. The CDR3 DNA is TGTGCCAGCAGTGAGTGGACTACCGGGACTAGCGGGGGACAGTACTTC. It codes for CASSEWTTGTSGGQYF.

This clonotype was detected many times. V is TRBV12-3 or TRBV12-4 and J is TRBJ1-4, with D unclear. Trimming took off 1 base at V and 1 base at J, with 10 bases between the two ends. The CDR3 extends over 16 amino acids. The CDR3 coding sequence is TGTGCCAGCAGTTTAGGGGTCAGAAAAACTAATGAAAAACTGTTTTTT. Translating gives CASSLGVRKTNEKLFF.

This clonotype occurred many times. The V gene is TRBV11-2, the J gene TRBJ2-1; tentative D call: TRBD1 (6 bases). V lost 6 bases to trimming and J lost 4 bases, with 13 bases between them. The CDR3 consists of 14 residues. Germline CDR1 is SGHAT and CDR2 is FQNNGV. In DNA, the CDR3 is TGTGCCAGCAGGGGGGCCGGATCGTACAATGAGCAGTTCTTC. Encoded protein: CASRGAGSYNEQFF.

This clonotype has at least ten counts. The CDR3, as DNA: TGTGCCAGCAGTTATGATCCGGGGAGCTCCTACAATGAGCAGTTCTTC. Its protein product is CASSYDPGSSYNEQFF. The V call is TRBV6-2 or TRBV6-3, the J call TRBJ2-1; TRBD2 is a possible D gene (5 bases). Trimming took 3 bases from V and 0 from J, leaving 12 bases between them. Germline CDR1 is MNHEY and CDR2 is SVGEGT. The CDR3 covers 16 residues.

This clonotype occurred many times. The chain combines TRBV30 with TRBJ2-1, with 11 nucleotides matching TRBD2. V trimming: 8 bases; J trimming: 5 bases; junction bases outside the gene matches: 11. Looked up from germline, CDR1 is GTSNPN and CDR2 is SVGIG (reference sequence). The CDR3 is 15 residues long. CDR3 coding DNA: TGTGCCGTTAACCCTCCGGGACTAGCGGACAATGAGCAGTTCTTC. Translation: CAVNPPGLADNEQFF.

The V gene is TRBV25-1, the J gene TRBJ2-2; 7 positions match TRBD2. The CDR3 covers 16 residues. V shed 3 bases and J 6 bases; nucleotides not matched to a gene: 10. Per the germline V gene, CDR1 is MGHDK and CDR2 is SYGVNS. The DNA of the CDR3 is TGTGCCAGCAGTGACCCGGGACTACCCTCCCCCGGGGAGCTGTTTTTT. It yields the protein CASSDPGLPSPGELFF.